This T cell receptor beta chain was obtained from a study of cytomegalovirus exposure and HLA in healthy donors. Study-level background: A prior analysis found around 110 million unique TCR beta sequences from 150 million to 200 million T cells.

These donors, healthy bone marrow donors, were studied. With 60 Vbeta and 13 Jbeta primers, the PCR was carried out. Repertoires were generated with immunoSEQ multiplex PCR, while TCRdb's copy carries only in-frame clones and drops some. The sample consists of 85,000 to 130,000 clones, roughly a tenth of them appearing once. This clone was counted between two and nine times. Sample: PBMCs. The TCR originated in a middle-aged man in good health and CMV-seropositive.

CDR3 DNA: TGTGCCAGCAGCTTTCCGGCGGGAGAGAACACCGGGGAGCTGTTTTTT. Residues: CASSFPAGENTGELFF. The V gene is TRBV7-9, the J gene TRBJ2-2; 7 bases are a match to TRBD2. This CDR3 has 16 residues. Germline V gives CDR1 SEHNR, CDR2 FQNEAQ (reference sequence). Germline trimming cut 3 bases from V and 1 base from J; bases unmatched to any gene: 5.